Described below is a single T cell receptor (beta chain) sequence and its context. V was pared by 4 bases and J by 10 bases, with 12 bases of the junction left unmatched. The V gene's germline CDR1 is GTSNPN and CDR2 SVGIG (reference sequence). The CDR3 covers 13 residues. Some clones are missing from TCRdb's copy, which holds only in-frame ones; the method was immunoSEQ multiplex PCR. The sample shows about 77,000 clones, just under 95% of them seen only once. This entry belongs to a study of human versus mouse CDR3 diversity and MHC coevolution. This TCR was recovered from a person between 25 and 75 years old in good health. Material: naive CD4+ T cells from blood. Regarding subset: CD45RO-negative CD62L-positive naive CD4 T cells. This chain links TRBV30 with TRBJ1-2; TRBD1 matches 7 bases. Here the CDR3 reads CAWTTGQAFDYTF. DNA for the CDR3: TGTGCCTGGACGACAGGACAGGCTTTTGACTACACCTTC. Complete variable domain (other parts from reference TRBV30 and TRBJ1-2): SQTIHQWPATLVQPVGSPLSLECTVEGTSNPNLYWYRQAAGRGLQLLFYSVGIGQISSEVPQNLSASRPQDRQFILSSKKLLLSDSGFYLCAWTTGQAFDYTFGSGTRLTVV.